One T cell receptor beta chain is described in this entry. The data were taken from a study of technical replicates of blood from several donors. TCRdb's copy holds only in-frame clones and misses some; the assay was immunoSEQ multiplex PCR. This table holds about 57,000 clones, about 94% found once. The V end was cut by 7 bases, the J end by 13 bases, with 14 bases between. The CDR3 runs 12 residues. Germline CDR1 and CDR2: MNHEY and SVGAGI. The V call is TRBV6-5, the J call TRBJ1-6; D possibly corresponds to TRBD1 (5 bases). Sequencing was performed on PBMCs. The sequence derives from a human donor in good health. Some clones in this sample may be carry-over from other donors' samples. In DNA form, the CDR3 reads TGTGCCAGCAACCTCCCCGGGGGGCCCCTCCACTTT. This translates into CASNLPGGPLHF.